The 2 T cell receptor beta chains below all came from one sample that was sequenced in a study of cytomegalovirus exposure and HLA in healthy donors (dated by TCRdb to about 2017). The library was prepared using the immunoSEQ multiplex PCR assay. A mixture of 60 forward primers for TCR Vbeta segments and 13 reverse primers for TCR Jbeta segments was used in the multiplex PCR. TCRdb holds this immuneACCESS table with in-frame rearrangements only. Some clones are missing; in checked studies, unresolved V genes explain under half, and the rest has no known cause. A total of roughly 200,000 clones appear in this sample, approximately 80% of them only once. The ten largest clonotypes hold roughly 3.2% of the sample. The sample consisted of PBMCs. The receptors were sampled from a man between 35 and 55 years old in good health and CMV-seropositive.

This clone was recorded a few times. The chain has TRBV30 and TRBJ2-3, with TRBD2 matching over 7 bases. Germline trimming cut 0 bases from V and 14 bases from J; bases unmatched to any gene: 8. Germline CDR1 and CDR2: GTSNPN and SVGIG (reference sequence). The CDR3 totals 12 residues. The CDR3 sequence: CAWSVRAGARYF. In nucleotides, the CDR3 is TGTGCCTGGAGTGTACGCGCGGGAGCAAGGTATTTT.

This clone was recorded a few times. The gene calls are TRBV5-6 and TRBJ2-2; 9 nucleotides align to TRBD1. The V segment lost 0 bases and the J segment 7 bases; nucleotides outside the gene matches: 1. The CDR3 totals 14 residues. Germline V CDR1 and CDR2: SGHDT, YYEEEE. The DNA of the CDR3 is TGTGCCAGCAGCTTGGCGACAGGGGGCGGGGAGCTGTTTTTT. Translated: CASSLATGGGELFF. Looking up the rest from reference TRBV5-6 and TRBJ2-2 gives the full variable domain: DAGVTQSPTHLIKTRGQQVTLRCSPKSGHDTVSWYQQALGQGPQFIFQYYEEEERQRGNFPDRFSGHQFPNYSSELNVNALLLGDSALYLCASSLATGGGELFFGEGSRLTVL.